This T cell receptor beta chain was recovered during a study of T-cell memory formation after mild COVID-19. Note on this clonotype: Its cognate antigen is unknown.

The V gene's germline CDR1 is LGHNA and CDR2 YSLEER. V lost 4 bases to trimming and J lost 3 bases; unmatched junction nucleotides: 2. CDR3 length: 13 residues. TCRdb fed the 5' RACE reads into MiXCR, producing one record per CDR3 protein. The sample yields about 390,000 distinct CDR3 sequences, 16% seen once. Points from the study as a whole: Most CD4+ clones that shrank were in CM and EM, while CD8+ ones turned up in EMRA.

Sequenced input: PBMCs or a T cell subset sorted from them (not recorded which). This clonotype originated in a man younger than 35 who had mild COVID-19 (a few samples of this study predate the infection). Cell type and time point are not known. The rearrangement links TRBV4-3 to TRBJ1-1, with TRBD1 matching over 7 bases. The CDR3 DNA sequence: TGCGCCAGCAGCCGGGACAGCGACACTGAAGCTTTCTTT. As protein: CASSRDSDTEAFF.